This T cell receptor (beta chain) was documented in a study of T-cell memory formation after mild COVID-19. Overall study results and limits: A subset of responding clones appeared in pre-infection memory, suggesting cross-reactive memory joined. CD4+ contracting clones were mainly CM and EM; CD8+ ones, EMRA.

TCRdb fed the 5' RACE reads into MiXCR, producing one record per CDR3 protein. The data show more than 110,000 distinct CDR3 sequences, 13% to 15% seen once. The V segment lost 5 bases and the J segment 5 bases; nucleotides outside the gene matches: 9. The CDR3 is made up of 15 amino acids. CDR1 is SGHVS and CDR2 is FNYEAQ in the germline V gene. This clonotype was counted only a few times. Antigen unknown. Material: PBMCs or a T cell subset sorted from them (not recorded which). The V and J genes are TRBV7-6 and TRBJ2-5; 9 nucleotides match TRBD1. This clonotype was obtained from an adult woman who had mild COVID-19 (a few samples of this study predate the infection). Cell type and time point are not known. Here the CDR3 reads CASSILQGAQETQYF. DNA of the CDR3: TGTGCCAGCAGCATTCTACAGGGGGCACAGGAGACCCAGTACTTC.